Presented here are 18 T cell receptor beta chains from one specimen sequenced in a study of blood T cell repertoires in COVID-19. Generated by immunoSEQ multiplex PCR, the TCRdb table keeps only in-frame clones and is missing some. The data hold about 100,000 clones, with roughly 85% observed a single time. Material for sequencing was peripheral blood. These receptors were taken from a human donor in a cohort sampled during active COVID-19.

The V gene is TRBV27, the J gene TRBJ2-1, with 8 bases matching TRBD1. The CDR3 covers 16 residues. Trimming at V came to 2 bases and at J to 5 bases, leaving 8 bases not matched to a gene. Germline V CDR1 and CDR2: MNHEY, SMNVEV (reference sequence). The DNA of the CDR3 is TGTGCCAGCAGTTTAGGGACAGGAGGGGGGAACAATGAGCAGTTCTTC. Translated, it gives CASSLGTGGGNNEQFF.

This clone was seen a few times. The gene calls are TRBV30 and TRBJ2-3; TRBD2 might be the D (6 bases). V lost 2 bases to trimming and J lost 5 bases, with 17 bases between them. The length of the CDR3 is 15 residues. The V gene's germline CDR1 is GTSNPN and CDR2 SVGIG (reference sequence). In DNA form, the CDR3 reads TGTGCCTGGAGTCGGGGACTTGCAGGTCAAGATACGCAGTATTTT. Its protein product is CAWSRGLAGQDTQYF.

The V and J genes are TRBV9 and TRBJ1-4, with a weak D call TRBD1 (5 bases). Germline CDR1 and CDR2: SGDLS and YYNGEE. V was cut by 5 bases and J by 0 bases, with 8 bases left in between. The CDR3 runs to 14 residues. The CDR3 reads CASSFRATNEKLFF. Written as DNA, the CDR3 is TGTGCCAGCAGTTTCAGGGCAACTAATGAAAAACTGTTTTTT.

There are a few counts of this clone. V is TRBV27 and J is TRBJ2-1, with 16 bases identical to TRBD2. With 4 bases clipped from V and 6 bases from J, the junction kept 15 bases outside the gene matches. The CDR3 covers 20 residues. From germline, CDR1 is MNHEY and CDR2 SMNVEV (reference sequence). The CDR3 region is CASSSSKLLGTSGGANEQFF. As DNA, the CDR3 is TGTGCCAGCAGTTCATCAAAGCTACTCGGGACTAGCGGGGGGGCCAATGAGCAGTTCTTC.

J is TRBJ1-1 and V is TRBV10-2; 8 bases agree with TRBD1. The length of the CDR3 is 14 residues. Germline V gives CDR1 WSHSY, CDR2 SAAADI. The V segment lost 8 bases and the J segment 2 bases; nucleotides outside the gene matches: 7. CDR3 in amino acids: CASALTGANTEAFF. The CDR3, as DNA: TGCGCCAGCGCCTTGACAGGGGCTAACACTGAAGCTTTCTTT.

The chain has TRBV27 and TRBJ2-1; 8 positions agree with TRBD2. This CDR3 has 18 residues. The germline CDR1 and CDR2 sequences are MNHEY and SMNVEV (reference sequence). Germline trimming cut 2 bases from V and 4 bases from J; bases unmatched to any gene: 13. As DNA, the CDR3 is TGTGCCAGCAGTTTAGGGAGGGCGGGAGGCACCACTTACAATGAGCAGTTCTTC. Amino acid sequence: CASSLGRAGGTTYNEQFF.

The chain is built from TRBV5-4 and TRBJ1-5, with D maybe TRBD1 (5 bases). Germline V gives CDR1 SGHNT, CDR2 YYREEE (reference sequence). The CDR3 has 13 amino acids. Trimming took off 2 bases at V and 5 bases at J, with 8 bases between the two ends. As DNA, the CDR3 is TGTGCCAGCAGCTTAGGAGGGGATCAGCCCCAGCATTTT. Its protein product is CASSLGGDQPQHF.

V gene TRBV3-1 (or the pseudogene TRBV3-2) combines with J gene TRBJ1-2; D remains unclear. This CDR3 is 14 amino acids long. V was pared by 4 bases and J by 5 bases, with 14 bases between. Germline V gene sequence: CDR1 LGHDT, CDR2 YNNKEL (reference sequence). The CDR3 DNA follows: TGTGCCAGCAGCCCTGTAGGAGCGGGGTATGGCTACACCTTC. Its protein product is CASSPVGAGYGYTF.

This clone was recorded a few times. The chain has TRBV2 and TRBJ1-5, with TRBD1 identical over 12 bases. Germline V gene lookup returns CDR1 SNHLY and CDR2 FYNNEI. The length of the CDR3 is 15 residues. With V trimmed by 3 bases and J by 5 bases, 2 bases remained unmatched. CDR3 protein: CASSDGTGGYQPQHF. The CDR3 DNA follows: TGTGCCAGCAGTGACGGGACAGGGGGCTATCAGCCCCAGCATTTT.

V gene TRBV20-1 combines with J gene TRBJ2-5; the D gene is possibly TRBD2 (5 bases). The CDR3 covers 11 residues. Trimming took 3 bases from V and 6 from J, leaving 8 bases between them. CDR1 DFQATT and CDR2 SNEGSKA come from the germline V gene (reference sequence). CDR3 DNA: TGCAGTGCTAGGGAGGCGCAGACCCAGTACTTC. Residues: CSAREAQTQYF.

A few counts support this clone. V gene TRBV12-3 or TRBV12-4 combines with J gene TRBJ1-2; D gene unclear. Trimming left V 1 base short and J 7 bases short, with 10 bases between. The CDR3 runs to 13 residues. DNA of the CDR3: TGTGCCAGCAGTTTAGACAGCCCCCGTGGCTACACCTTC. Translating gives CASSLDSPRGYTF.

This clone has a handful of counts. The CDR3, as DNA: TGTGCCAGCAGCTTTAGGACTACCGCGAACACCGGGGAGCTGTTTTTT. Protein sequence: CASSFRTTANTGELFF. This chain links TRBV5-4 with TRBJ2-2, with D possibly TRBD2 on 6 matching bases. CDR3 size: 16 residues. The germline V gene encodes CDR1 SGHNT and CDR2 YYREEE (reference sequence). V lost 2 bases, J lost 0 bases, and 11 bases lay in between.

The chain links TRBV6-6 to TRBJ2-1, with 9 bases fitting TRBD2. This CDR3 spans 14 amino acids. Per the germline V gene, CDR1 is MNHNY and CDR2 is SVGAGI (reference sequence). The ends lost 7 bases at V and 4 bases at J; junction bases unmatched: 5. The CDR3 spells CASKLAGMYNEQFF. In DNA form, the CDR3 reads TGTGCCAGCAAACTAGCGGGCATGTACAATGAGCAGTTCTTC.

The V gene is TRBV7-9, the J gene TRBJ1-1; TRBD1 matches 10 bases. V lost 3 bases to trimming and J lost 0 bases; unmatched junction nucleotides: 4. Germline CDR1 is SEHNR and CDR2 is FQNEAQ (reference sequence). The CDR3 has 16 amino acids. This CDR3 reads CASSFRDRGLNTEAFF. CDR3 nucleotides: TGTGCCAGCAGCTTCCGGGACAGGGGTCTGAACACTGAAGCTTTCTTT.

V usage is TRBV7-8 and J usage is TRBJ1-5; D remains ambiguous. The germline CDR1 and CDR2 sequences are SGHVS and FQNEAQ. The CDR3 consists of 15 residues. Deletions cut 1 base from V and 4 bases from J, with 11 bases between. Here the CDR3 reads CASSLDERKNQPQHF. CDR3 nucleotides: TGTGCCAGCAGCTTAGACGAGCGGAAAAATCAGCCCCAGCATTTT.

The rearrangement uses TRBV7-9 and TRBJ1-2; the D is unclear. V lost 6 bases and J lost 8, with 16 bases in between. The CDR3 extends over 13 amino acids. Looked up from germline, CDR1 is SEHNR and CDR2 is FQNEAQ (reference sequence). CDR3 DNA sequence: TGTGCCAGCAGTCCCGCGGGTGCGGAAGGCTACACCTTC. Amino acids: CASSPAGAEGYTF.

This chain links TRBV19 with TRBJ1-1; TRBD1 matches 9 bases. The CDR3 length is 14 residues. With V trimmed by 6 bases and J by 5 bases, 7 bases remained unmatched. The germline V gene has CDR1 LNHDA and CDR2 SQIVND (reference sequence). As DNA, the CDR3 is TGTGCCAGTAGGGACGGACAGGGGAATACTGAAGCTTTCTTT. Protein product: CASRDGQGNTEAFF. Variable domain in full (rest from reference TRBV19 and TRBJ1-1): DGGITQSPKYLFRKEGQNVTLSCEQNLNHDAMYWYRQDPGQGLRLIYYSQIVNDFQKGDIAEGYSVSREKKESFPLTVTSAQKNPTAFYLCASRDGQGNTEAFFGQGTRLTVV.

V is TRBV28 and J is TRBJ2-3; a possible D gene is TRBD2 (6 bases). Trimming pared 6 bases from V and 4 bases from J, leaving 17 bases between. The CDR3 runs to 15 residues. CDR1 and CDR2 from the germline V gene are MDHEN and SYDVKM. The CDR3 coding sequence is TGTGCCAGCAGGACTTGGGCGGGACGGGCAGATACGCAGTATTTT. The encoded protein is CASRTWAGRADTQYF.